This TCR beta chain appears in the sequencing data of a study of T cells in women clearing cervical HPV infection. The CDR3 consists of 17 residues. Trimming pared 0 bases from V and 5 bases from J, leaving 19 bases between. Germline V gene lookup returns CDR1 DFQATT and CDR2 SNEGSKA (reference sequence). Study outcomes and limitations: Repertoire richness, not evenness, was significantly elevated in CIN3+ cases versus controls.

Assay: immunoSEQ multiplex PCR; the TCRdb copy retains only in-frame clones and omits some. The sample totals under 40,000 clones; its top ten clones hold approximately 4.5%. About this clone: Its specificity is unknown. The read is 3 residues too short to cover the CDR3 end, so that end is filled in from the germline J gene.

The sample comprised blood buffy coat. The source is a woman aged 18-70 years with a cervical HPV16 infection that either progressed to CIN3+ or cleared (not recorded which). The chain carries TRBV20-1 and TRBJ2-2; perhaps TRBD2 as D (7 bases). The CDR3 bases that were read are TGCAGTGCTAGAGATTTAACCCGGGGGGCCATGACCGGGGAG. Residues: CSARDLTRGAMTGE. The entire CDR3 sequence reads CSARDLTRGAMTGELFF.